The 27 T cell receptor beta chains reported below all come from one sample, sequenced in a study of control samples from healthy donors and cancer patients. Profiling relied on immunoSEQ multiplex PCR, and the TCRdb table lists in-frame clones only, not all of them. The sample yields some 160,000 clones, over 85% seen once. The sequenced sample consisted of blood. The receptor set was obtained from a woman in her thirties or forties in good health.

This chain connects TRBV7-2 to TRBJ1-2; D is perhaps TRBD1 (6 bases). Germline CDR1 SGHTA, CDR2 FQGNSA. This CDR3 region has 15 residues. V lost 5 bases and J 3 bases, leaving 16 bases between the germline ends. CDR3 in amino acids: CASSPHRAADYGYTF. The CDR3 DNA reads TGTGCCAGCAGCCCCCACAGGGCGGCGGACTATGGCTACACCTTC.

The chain employs TRBV20-1 and TRBJ2-7; D gene uncertain. Germline V CDR1 and CDR2: DFQATT, SNEGSKA (reference sequence). The CDR3 consists of 12 residues. V was pared by 3 bases and J by 7 bases, with 13 bases between. Here the CDR3 DNA reads TGCAGTGCTAGTTTACGCGGATGGGAGCAGTACTTC. Its protein is CSASLRGWEQYF.

This chain joins TRBV30 and TRBJ2-1, with 9 nucleotides matching TRBD2. This CDR3 has 16 residues. The junction had 6 bases not matched to a gene; V was cut back by 2 bases and J by 1 base. Looked up from germline, CDR1 is GTSNPN and CDR2 is SVGIG (reference sequence). CDR3 nucleotide sequence: TGTGCCTGGAGTCCCATAGCGGGAGAGTCCTACAATGAGCAGTTCTTC. Its translation is CAWSPIAGESYNEQFF.

This rearrangement joins TRBV7-2 to TRBJ1-2; D not resolved. The CDR3 contains 13 residues. Germline V gene data show CDR1 as SGHTA and CDR2 as FQGNSA. Trimming pared 4 bases from V and 2 bases from J, leaving 8 bases between. The CDR3, as DNA: TGTGCCAGCAGCTCCCCCTGGAACTATGGCTACACCTTC. Amino acids: CASSSPWNYGYTF.

This sequence joins TRBV4-2 and TRBJ1-4, with D perhaps TRBD1 (6 bases). The germline V and J ends were trimmed by 2 bases and 4 bases, with 20 bases remaining between them. The germline V gene has CDR1 LGHNA and CDR2 YNFKEQ. This CDR3 has 18 amino acids. The CDR3 DNA is TGTGCCAGCAGCCAAAACTTCCCCCAGACAGGCATTAATGAAAAACTGTTTTTT. Residues: CASSQNFPQTGINEKLFF.

The chain carries TRBV7-9 and TRBJ2-2; 10 bases map to TRBD1. CDR3 size: 14 residues. Germline-derived CDR1 and CDR2 are SEHNR and FQNEAQ (reference sequence). J lost 7 bases, V lost 7 bases, and 6 bases had no gene match. CDR3 bases: TGTGCCAGCACCCCGGGACAGGGGTTCGGGGAGCTGTTTTTT. It encodes CASTPGQGFGELFF.

This rearrangement joins TRBV5-4 to TRBJ2-5, with D uncertain. The CDR3 is 14 residues long. Germline CDR1 reads SGHNT; CDR2 reads YYREEE (reference sequence). The V and J ends lost 6 bases and 3 bases respectively, with 15 bases between them. CDR3 protein: CASTSITSEETQYF. CDR3 DNA: TGTGCCAGCACCTCAATCACGTCGGAAGAGACCCAGTACTTC. The whole variable domain, filled in from reference TRBV5-4 and TRBJ2-5, reads ETGVTQSPTHLIKTRGQQVTLRCSSQSGHNTVSWYQQALGQGPQFIFQYYREEENGRGNFPPRFSGLQFPNYSSELNVNALELDDSALYLCASTSITSEETQYFGPGTRLLVL.

This clone was observed a handful of times. The sample holds other DNA sequences that translate to the same CDR3. The J gene is TRBJ1-2, the V gene TRBV30; D gene unclear. Looked up from germline, CDR1 is GTSNPN and CDR2 is SVGIG (reference sequence). CDR3 length: 12 residues. Between the trimmed V and J ends, which lost 1 base and 2 bases, there was a span of 5 bases. This CDR3 reads CAWSGSNYGYTF. The CDR3 DNA reads TGTGCCTGGAGTGGCAGCAACTATGGCTACACCTTC.

The chain couples TRBV6-1 to TRBJ2-1, with 10 nucleotides matching TRBD2. The ends lost 2 bases at V and 5 bases at J; junction bases unmatched: 9. CDR1 is MNHNS and CDR2 is SASEGT in the germline V gene. The CDR3 covers 17 residues. CDR3 loop: CASSESLWLAGDNEQFF. CDR3 bases: TGTGCCAGCAGTGAATCCCTTTGGCTAGCGGGGGACAATGAGCAGTTCTTC.

CDR3 in amino acids: CASSLEREGHNEQFF. The CDR3 DNA follows: TGTGCCAGCAGCTTAGAACGGGAGGGCCACAATGAGCAGTTCTTC. The V and J genes are TRBV7-9 and TRBJ2-1, with 8 bases identical to TRBD2. The CDR3 totals 15 residues. The germline CDR1 and CDR2 sequences are SEHNR and FQNEAQ (reference sequence). With 1 base clipped from V and 5 bases from J, the junction kept 4 bases outside the gene matches.

This chain connects TRBV7-9 to TRBJ2-5, with 9 bases identical to TRBD1. CDR3 length: 16 amino acids. V gave up 5 bases and J gave up 4 bases; unmatched junction bases: 11. In germline, CDR1 is SEHNR, CDR2 FQNEAQ (reference sequence). The CDR3 DNA sequence: TGTGCCAGCAGCCCAACAGGGGGCGCGGAAGGAGAGACCCAGTACTTC. This codes for CASSPTGGAEGETQYF.

This chain links TRBV5-5 with TRBJ2-7, with a tentative D call TRBD1 (6 bases). V was trimmed by 2 bases and J by 2 bases, leaving 11 bases between them. The CDR3 runs 14 residues. Germline V gene data show CDR1 as SGHKS and CDR2 as YYEKEE (reference sequence). The CDR3 sequence: CASSLQGVAYEQYF. The CDR3 nucleotides are TGTGCCAGCAGCTTACAGGGAGTGGCCTACGAGCAGTACTTC.

The CDR3 reads CASSEYTGAVNTEAFF. CDR3 coding DNA: TGTGCCAGCAGTGAATATACAGGGGCGGTGAACACTGAAGCTTTCTTT. The chain is built from TRBV25-1 and TRBJ1-1; 7 nucleotides align to TRBD1. Looked up from germline, CDR1 is MGHDK and CDR2 is SYGVNS. V was pared by 0 bases and J by 0 bases, with 4 bases of the junction left unmatched. The length of the CDR3 is 16 residues.

V gene TRBV5-1 combines with J gene TRBJ2-2; possibly TRBD1 for D (5 bases). Looked up from germline, CDR1 is SGHRS and CDR2 is YFSETQ. This CDR3 spans 15 amino acids. Between the trimmed V and J ends, which lost 7 bases and 2 bases, there was a span of 15 bases. The CDR3 sequence is CASSLGDSNTGELFF. CDR3 nucleotides: TGCGCCAGCTCACTTGGAGACAGCAACACCGGGGAGCTGTTTTTT.

V and J are TRBV5-1 and TRBJ1-1, with 7 bases lining up with TRBD1. The CDR3 length is 15 residues. Germline CDR1 is SGHRS and CDR2 is YFSETQ. The ends lost 2 bases at V and 0 bases at J; junction bases unmatched: 4. The DNA of the CDR3 is TGCGCCAGCAGCTTACTGACAGGGTTGAACACTGAAGCTTTCTTT. Residues: CASSLLTGLNTEAFF. Supplemented by reference TRBV5-1 and TRBJ1-1, the full variable domain reads KAGVTQTPRYLIKTRGQQVTLSCSPISGHRSVSWYQQTPGQGLQFLFEYFSETQRNKGNFPGRFSGRQFSNSRSEMNVSTLELGDSALYLCASSLLTGLNTEAFFGQGTRLTVV.

The chain joins TRBV6-5 to TRBJ1-6; perhaps TRBD1 as D (5 bases). Germline lookup yields CDR1 MNHEY and CDR2 SVGAGI. Trimming took off 2 bases at V and 6 bases at J, with 8 bases between the two ends. This CDR3 has 14 residues. CDR3 nucleotide sequence: TGTGCCAGCAGTTACGGGGGGGTTAATTCACCCCTCCACTTT. As protein: CASSYGGVNSPLHF.

The chain carries TRBV7-9 and TRBJ2-7; D is possibly TRBD2 (6 bases). The CDR3 spans 16 residues. Per germline, CDR1 SEHNR and CDR2 FQNEAQ (reference sequence). Trimming took 5 bases from V and 2 from J, leaving 19 bases between them. The DNA of the CDR3 is TGTGCCAGCAGCCCGCGGGACGGACTTACTGCCTACGAGCAGTACTTC. This encodes CASSPRDGLTAYEQYF.

The chain employs TRBV5-4 and TRBJ2-7; TRBD2 matches 15 bases. J gave up 6 bases and V 3 bases, and 13 bases lay outside the gene matches. Germline loops: CDR1 SGHNT, CDR2 YYREEE (reference sequence). This CDR3 has 18 residues. CDR3 sequence (DNA): TGTGCCAGCAGCTGGAGGACGCGGACTAGCGGGAGGGCTGGCGAGCAGTACTTC. It translates to CASSWRTRTSGRAGEQYF. The variable domain in full, with the rest retrieved from reference TRBV5-4 and TRBJ2-7, is ETGVTQSPTHLIKTRGQQVTLRCSSQSGHNTVSWYQQALGQGPQFIFQYYREEENGRGNFPPRFSGLQFPNYSSELNVNALELDDSALYLCASSWRTRTSGRAGEQYFGPGTRLTVT.

The chain carries TRBV27 and TRBJ2-5; D might be TRBD2 (5 bases). The CDR3 is 14 amino acids. The V and J ends lost 5 bases and 5 bases respectively, with 15 bases between them. CDR1 and CDR2 (germline): MNHEY, SMNVEV (reference sequence). In DNA, the CDR3 is TGTGCCAGCAGTCAATCCCCCCCGGGGGAGACCCAGTACTTC. Its translation is CASSQSPPGETQYF.

The V gene is TRBV7-2, the J gene TRBJ1-2; D not resolved. Trimming took 1 base from V and 4 from J, leaving 13 bases between them. CDR1 and CDR2 (germline): SGHTA, FQGNSA. The CDR3 is 15 residues long. The CDR3 is CASSLGGGRGYGYTF. DNA of the CDR3: TGTGCCAGCAGCTTAGGGGGAGGTCGGGGCTATGGCTACACCTTC.

This chain uses TRBV27 with TRBJ2-1; no reliable D call. Trimming shortened V by 8 bases and J by 2 bases, and 16 bases separated the two germline ends. The germline V gene has CDR1 MNHEY and CDR2 SMNVEV (reference sequence). CDR3 size: 15 residues. CDR3 in DNA: TGTGCCAGCTGCTCTGTAGGGCTAGCCTACAATGAGCAGTTCTTC. Its translation: CASCSVGLAYNEQFF.

J is TRBJ2-7 and V is TRBV11-3; D perhaps matches TRBD1 (5 bases). The CDR3 spans 13 residues. Trimming removed 3 bases at V and 3 bases at J, with 9 bases between. Germline V lookup: CDR1 SGHNT, CDR2 YENEEA. The CDR3 DNA is TGTGCCAGCAGCTTGGATCAGGGCTACGAGCAGTACTTC. Protein product: CASSLDQGYEQYF.

The V gene is TRBV9, the J gene TRBJ2-2; 7 nucleotides line up with TRBD1. The germline CDR1 and CDR2 sequences are SGDLS and YYNGEE. This CDR3 is 15 amino acids long. V was pared by 4 bases and J by 2 bases, with 5 bases of the junction left unmatched. Written as DNA, the CDR3 is TGTGCCAGCAGCCCCGGGACAGTCAACACCGGGGAGCTGTTTTTT. Encoded protein: CASSPGTVNTGELFF.

The chain combines TRBV2 with TRBJ1-1; no clear D. This CDR3 is built from 14 residues. Germline-derived CDR1 and CDR2 are SNHLY and FYNNEI. The V end was cut by 7 bases, the J end by 5 bases, with 17 bases between. The CDR3 DNA is TGTGCCAGCAACCAAAGGGCAGGATTTACTGAAGCTTTCTTT. Protein: CASNQRAGFTEAFF.

The V and J genes are TRBV9 and TRBJ1-2, with 7 bases aligning to TRBD1. V was clipped by 4 bases and J by 4 bases; unmatched bases: 4. The CDR3 has 13 residues. Germline CDR1 and CDR2: SGDLS and YYNGEE. The CDR3 bases are TGTGCCAGCAGCCAAGGACAGGTCTATGGCTACACCTTC. This sequence encodes CASSQGQVYGYTF. Supplemented by reference TRBV9 and TRBJ1-2, the full variable domain reads DSGVTQTPKHLITATGQRVTLRCSPRSGDLSVYWYQQSLDQGLQFLIQYYNGEERAKGNILERFSAQQFPDLHSELNLSSLELGDSALYFCASSQGQVYGYTFGSGTRLTVV.

The rearrangement uses TRBV5-1 and TRBJ2-1, with 7 bases fitting TRBD1. CDR1 and CDR2 (germline): SGHRS, YFSETQ. V was clipped by 0 bases and J by 6 bases; unmatched bases: 6. The CDR3 is 15 amino acids. The CDR3 bases are TGCGCCAGCAGCTTGGGGCCGGGACAGATCAATGAGCAGTTCTTC. Translation gives CASSLGPGQINEQFF.

V is TRBV4-1 and J is TRBJ1-2; D call uncertain. The V and J ends lost 3 bases and 7 bases respectively, with 9 bases between them. The CDR3 covers 12 residues. Germline assignment: CDR1 MGHRA and CDR2 YSYEKL. The CDR3 sequence: CASSQAGSGYTF. The CDR3 bases are TGCGCCAGCAGCCAGGCGGGTTCTGGCTACACCTTC.